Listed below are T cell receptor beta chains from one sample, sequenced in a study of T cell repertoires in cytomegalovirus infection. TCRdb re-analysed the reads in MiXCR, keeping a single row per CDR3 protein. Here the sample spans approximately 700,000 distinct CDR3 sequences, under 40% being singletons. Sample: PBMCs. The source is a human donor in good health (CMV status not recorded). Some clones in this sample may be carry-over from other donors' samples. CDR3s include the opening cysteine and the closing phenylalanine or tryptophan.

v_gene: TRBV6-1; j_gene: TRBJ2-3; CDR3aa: CATSRQLVSDTQYF
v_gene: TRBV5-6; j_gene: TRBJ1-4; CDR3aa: CASSLTLGVDEKLFF
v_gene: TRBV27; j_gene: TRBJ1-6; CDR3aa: CASSLTPINSPLHF
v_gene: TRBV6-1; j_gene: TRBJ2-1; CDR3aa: CASSFGQLNNEQFF
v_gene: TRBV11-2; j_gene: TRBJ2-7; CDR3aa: CASSSTLTAPGKYF
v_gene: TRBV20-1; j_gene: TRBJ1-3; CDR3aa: CSAPGQGENTIYF
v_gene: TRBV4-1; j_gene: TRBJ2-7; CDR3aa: CASSPPTGAHEQYF
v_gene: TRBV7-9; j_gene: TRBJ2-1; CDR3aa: CASSLDWGKWQFF
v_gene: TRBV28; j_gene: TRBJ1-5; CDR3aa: CASSSTTGQAFNQPQHF
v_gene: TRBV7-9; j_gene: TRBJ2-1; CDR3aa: CASSHRRGGWNEQFF
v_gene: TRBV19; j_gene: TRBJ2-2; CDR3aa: CASGLGHVATGELFF
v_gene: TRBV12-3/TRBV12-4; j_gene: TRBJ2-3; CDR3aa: CASSFGTVSLLSTDTQYF
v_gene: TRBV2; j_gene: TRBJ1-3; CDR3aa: CASSADRKVGNTIYF
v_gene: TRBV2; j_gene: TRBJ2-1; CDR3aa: CASTSRGNYNEQFF
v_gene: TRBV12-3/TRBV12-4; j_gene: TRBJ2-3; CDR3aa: CASIPDSTDTQYF
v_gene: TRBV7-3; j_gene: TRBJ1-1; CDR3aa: CASSIPGNTEAFF
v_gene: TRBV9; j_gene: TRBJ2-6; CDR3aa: CASSVRTESSGANVLTF
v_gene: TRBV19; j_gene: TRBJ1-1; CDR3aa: CASSMPGTGEAFF
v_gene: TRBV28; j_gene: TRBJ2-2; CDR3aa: CASSFLGGASSLGELFF
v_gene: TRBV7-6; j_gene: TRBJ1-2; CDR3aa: CASSLAGAHGYTF
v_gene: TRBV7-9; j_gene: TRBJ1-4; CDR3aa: CASSAGQYEKLFF
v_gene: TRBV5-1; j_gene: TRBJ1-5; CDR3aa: CASSLGAGSSNQPQHF
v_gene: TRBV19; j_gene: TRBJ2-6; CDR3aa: CASSDGTGDSGANVLTF